Below, 27 T cell receptor beta chains from the same sample are listed, as sequenced in a study of PD-L1 blockade in urothelial cancer. Time point described: peripheral blood 6 weeks after treatment start. Clones were sequenced by immunoSEQ multiplex PCR, and TCRdb holds only the in-frame ones, with some missing. Of about 38,000 clones in the sample, roughly 90% were seen once. The source material was PBMCs, sampled around atezolizumab (anti-PD-L1) treatment. Source of these receptors: a man aged 55 to 69 with urothelial cancer.

The chain links TRBV7-3 to TRBJ2-3; D unresolved. The V and J ends lost 2 bases and 0 bases respectively, with 9 bases between them. The germline gives CDR1 SGHTA, CDR2 FQGTGA. The CDR3 is 15 residues long. This CDR3 reads CASSLLESSTDTQYF. The DNA of the CDR3 is TGTGCCAGCAGCTTACTAGAATCTAGCACAGATACGCAGTATTTT.

The J gene is TRBJ1-3, the V gene TRBV9; D may be TRBD1 (5 bases). Trimming removed 0 bases at V and 2 bases at J, with 9 bases between. CDR1 and CDR2 from the germline V gene are SGDLS and YYNGEE. This CDR3 is built from 15 residues. The CDR3 reads CASSVEAGPGNTIYF. In nucleotides, the CDR3 is TGTGCCAGCAGCGTAGAGGCAGGGCCTGGAAACACCATATATTTT.

The CDR3 here is CASSFGGRRETQYF. CDR3 in DNA: TGTGCCAGCAGCTTCGGTGGGAGAAGGGAGACCCAGTACTTC. This sequence joins TRBV11-2 and TRBJ2-5, with D possibly TRBD2 on 5 matching bases. The CDR3 has 14 residues. Germline V lookup: CDR1 SGHAT, CDR2 FQNNGV. V gave up 3 bases and J gave up 5 bases, with 13 bases separating them.

This chain links TRBV6-6 with TRBJ2-3, with 12 positions matching TRBD2. CDR3 length: 16 amino acids. CDR1 MNHNY and CDR2 SVGAGI come from the germline V gene (reference sequence). The V gene end was trimmed by 6 bases and the J gene end by 3 bases; junction bases not matched to a gene: 7. For the CDR3, the DNA is TGTGCCAGCAGACCACTGACTAGCGGGAGTACAGATACGCAGTATTTT. Protein sequence: CASRPLTSGSTDTQYF.

V usage is TRBV5-6 and J usage is TRBJ1-4; possible D gene TRBD1, 6 bases. Trimming cost V 3 bases and J 1 base, with 13 bases left between them. The CDR3 covers 16 residues. The germline V gene has CDR1 SGHDT and CDR2 YYEEEE. The DNA for the CDR3 is TGTGCCAGCAGCTCCCGACCACAGGGAACTAATGAAAAACTGTTTTTT. Amino acid sequence: CASSSRPQGTNEKLFF.

This clone was seen more than once but under ten times. The chain is built from TRBV10-3 and TRBJ2-3, with 11 bases lining up with TRBD1. The CDR3 totals 14 residues. CDR1 and CDR2 from the germline V gene are ENHRY and SYGVKD. Unmatched junction bases numbered 6, after V lost 8 bases and J lost 5 bases. The CDR3 bases are TGTGCCATCGGCAGGACAGGGGGCGAAGATACGCAGTATTTT. This codes for CAIGRTGGEDTQYF.

J is TRBJ1-2 and V is TRBV12-5; maybe TRBD1 (6 bases). V was cut by 2 bases and J by 1 base, with 11 bases left in between. The CDR3 is 15 residues long. The germline CDR1 and CDR2 sequences are LGHNT and FRNRAP. CDR3 sequence: CASGLNREINYGYTF. The CDR3 nucleotides read TGTGCTAGTGGTTTGAACAGGGAGATTAACTATGGCTACACCTTC.

V usage is TRBV13 and J usage is TRBJ2-7; 11 positions match TRBD1. CDR1 is PRHDT and CDR2 is FYEKMQ in the germline V gene (reference sequence). This CDR3 is built from 16 residues. The J segment lost 5 bases and the V segment lost 5 bases, leaving 11 bases of the junction unmatched. CDR3 in DNA: TGTGCCAGCAGCACTGCGGGACAGGGGGTAGTCGACGAGCAGTACTTC. Residues: CASSTAGQGVVDEQYF.

This chain joins TRBV7-2 and TRBJ2-7, with D perhaps matching TRBD1 (5 bases). CDR3 length equals 15 residues. With 3 bases removed from V and 6 bases from J, the gap between germline ends came to 18 bases. Germline CDR1 is SGHTA and CDR2 is FQGNSA. The CDR3 reads CASSFRVPGLSEQYF. DNA of the CDR3: TGTGCCAGCAGCTTTCGTGTCCCAGGGCTGTCCGAGCAGTACTTC. The entire variable domain, with the rest obtained from reference TRBV7-2 and TRBJ2-7, is as follows: GAGVSQSPSNKVTEKGKDVELRCDPISGHTALYWYRQSLGQGLEFLIYFQGNSAPDKSGLPSDRFSAERTGGSVSTLTIQRTQQEDSAVYLCASSFRVPGLSEQYFGPGTRLTVT.

This chain connects TRBV7-9 to TRBJ1-1, with D hard to call. The germline V and J ends were trimmed by 2 bases and 7 bases, with 11 bases remaining between them. The germline CDR1 and CDR2 sequences are SEHNR and FQNEAQ (reference sequence). The CDR3 consists of 13 residues. In DNA form, the CDR3 reads TGTGCCAGCAGCTTATTTTTTGGAGGTGAAGCTTTCTTT. It codes for CASSLFFGGEAFF.

This chain links TRBV14 with TRBJ1-6, with 8 nucleotides matching TRBD1. Per germline, CDR1 SGHDN and CDR2 FVKESK. Unmatched junction bases numbered 7, after V lost 1 base and J lost 8 bases. The CDR3 consists of 16 residues. The CDR3 protein is CASSQAIDRGHSPLHF. In DNA form, the CDR3 reads TGTGCCAGCAGCCAAGCCATCGACAGGGGCCATTCACCCCTCCACTTT.

The V call is TRBV5-1, the J call TRBJ2-1; 10 nucleotides align to TRBD1. Germline loops: CDR1 SGHRS, CDR2 YFSETQ. The CDR3 loop spans 16 amino acids. J was trimmed by 7 bases and V by 0 bases; bases with no gene match: 7. CDR3 sequence (DNA): TGCGCCAGCAGCTTGGCAGGGACAGGGGTTAGGAATGAGCAGTTCTTC. Protein: CASSLAGTGVRNEQFF.

The chain is built from TRBV6-1 and TRBJ1-2; 7 bases match TRBD1. After removal of 4 bases from V and 2 bases from J, the junction contained 1 base not matched to a gene. Germline V lookup: CDR1 MNHNS, CDR2 SASEGT. The CDR3 consists of 13 residues. CDR3 nucleotides: TGTGCCAGCAGTGGGGACAGAAACTATGGCTACACCTTC. Translation: CASSGDRNYGYTF.

The rearrangement links TRBV28 to TRBJ1-2; 10 bases align to TRBD1. Looked up from germline, CDR1 is MDHEN and CDR2 is SYDVKM. The CDR3 loop spans 13 amino acids. J lost 6 bases, V lost 8 bases, and 6 bases had no gene match. CDR3 region: CASGRGTGDGYTF. CDR3 sequence (DNA): TGTGCCAGCGGTCGAGGGACAGGGGATGGCTACACCTTC.

The chain couples TRBV7-9 to TRBJ2-7; 8 nucleotides line up with TRBD2. The V gene end was trimmed by 5 bases and the J gene end by 5 bases; junction bases not matched to a gene: 8. The CDR3 loop spans 14 amino acids. From germline, CDR1 is SEHNR and CDR2 FQNEAQ (reference sequence). CDR3 sequence (DNA): TGTGCCAGCAGCACCGGGACTAGTTCCCACGAGCAGTACTTC. Residues: CASSTGTSSHEQYF.

V and J are TRBV5-6 and TRBJ1-2; 8 nucleotides match TRBD1. CDR3 size: 16 residues. CDR1 and CDR2 (germline): SGHDT, YYEEEE. The trim removed 1 base at V and 6 bases at J, leaving 11 bases unmatched. CDR3 sequence reads: CASSLNQGAVRHGYTF. As DNA, the CDR3 is TGTGCCAGCAGCTTGAATCAGGGGGCTGTGAGACATGGCTACACCTTC. The variable domain in full, completed from reference TRBV5-6 and TRBJ1-2, reads DAGVTQSPTHLIKTRGQQVTLRCSPKSGHDTVSWYQQALGQGPQFIFQYYEEEERQRGNFPDRFSGHQFPNYSSELNVNALLLGDSALYLCASSLNQGAVRHGYTFGSGTRLTVV.

This clone has a handful of counts. The DNA for the CDR3 is TGCAGCGTTGAGGGGGCTAGCGGGGGCCAAACATCCTACAATGAGCAGTTCTTC. Translated, it gives CSVEGASGGQTSYNEQFF. The V gene is TRBV29-1, the J gene TRBJ2-1; 10 bases fit TRBD2. J gave up 1 base and V 3 bases, and 12 bases lay outside the gene matches. The CDR3 runs 18 residues. CDR1 is SQVTM and CDR2 is ANQGSEA in the germline V gene.

V and J are TRBV25-1 and TRBJ1-2; the D gene is possibly TRBD1 (5 bases). The CDR3 consists of 14 residues. Germline CDR1 and CDR2: MGHDK and SYGVNS. V dropped 5 bases and J dropped 0 bases, with 10 bases sitting between them. The CDR3 coding sequence is TGTGCCAGCAGTTTATCAGGGACTAACTATGGCTACACCTTC. Its translation: CASSLSGTNYGYTF.

In its sample, this clone was seen once. V usage is TRBV7-2 and J usage is TRBJ1-6; D remains ambiguous. The germline gives CDR1 SGHTA, CDR2 FQGNSA. Trimming took off 4 bases at V and 10 bases at J, with 14 bases between the two ends. The CDR3 has 14 amino acids. Here the CDR3 reads CASSSRAQLSPLHF. The CDR3 DNA sequence: TGTGCCAGCAGCTCAAGAGCACAGCTATCACCCCTCCACTTT.

The chain uses TRBV7-2 and TRBJ1-3; D might be TRBD1 (5 bases). There are 16 residues in the CDR3. Germline CDR1 reads SGHTA; CDR2 reads FQGNSA. The ends were cut back, 1 base at V and 4 bases at J, with 14 bases in the middle. CDR3: CASSLGGEGTGNTIYF. DNA for the CDR3: TGTGCCAGCAGCTTAGGGGGGGAGGGAACAGGAAACACCATATATTTT.

This chain uses TRBV7-9 with TRBJ2-5; 10 bases agree with TRBD2. The trim removed 5 bases at V and 1 base at J, leaving 13 bases unmatched. This CDR3 region has 18 residues. In germline, CDR1 is SEHNR, CDR2 FQNEAQ (reference sequence). The CDR3 is CASSLQRGGRNPQETQYF. The CDR3 bases are TGTGCCAGCAGCCTCCAGCGGGGGGGCCGTAATCCCCAAGAGACCCAGTACTTC.

The chain links TRBV27 to TRBJ1-1, with unresolved D. The germline gives CDR1 MNHEY, CDR2 SMNVEV (reference sequence). Between the trimmed V and J ends, which lost 0 bases and 1 base, there was a span of 3 bases. The CDR3 loop spans 13 amino acids. CDR3 loop: CASSLSRNTEAFF. The DNA of the CDR3 is TGTGCCAGCAGTTTATCCAGGAACACTGAAGCTTTCTTT.

This clone has just a few counts. The chain uses TRBV6-6 and TRBJ1-2; no firm D call. V was clipped by 7 bases and J by 2 bases, with 8 bases between them. CDR1 is MNHNY and CDR2 is SVGAGI in the germline V gene (reference sequence). This CDR3 has 12 amino acids. This chain's CDR3 is CASKQVNYGYTF. The CDR3, as DNA: TGTGCCAGCAAGCAGGTGAACTATGGCTACACCTTC.

The rearrangement links TRBV7-2 to TRBJ1-6, with D unresolved. The V end lost 5 bases, the J end lost 14 bases, and 13 bases lay between the germline ends. Germline CDR1 SGHTA, CDR2 FQGNSA. This CDR3 region has 12 residues. CDR3 in DNA: TGTGCCAGCAGCCAACAGCCAATATCCCTCCACTTT. Its protein product is CASSQQPISLHF. Full variable domain (rest looked up from reference TRBV7-2 and TRBJ1-6): GAGVSQSPSNKVTEKGKDVELRCDPISGHTALYWYRQSLGQGLEFLIYFQGNSAPDKSGLPSDRFSAERTGGSVSTLTIQRTQQEDSAVYLCASSQQPISLHFGNGTRLTVT.

This clone was recorded once. The genes are TRBV5-1 and TRBJ1-6; possible D gene TRBD1, 5 bases. The CDR3 has 13 amino acids. V was cut by 4 bases and J by 10 bases, with 12 bases left in between. Germline V gene lookup returns CDR1 SGHRS and CDR2 YFSETQ. As DNA, the CDR3 is TGCGCCAGCAGCCAGGGAGGCAACTCACCCCTCCACTTT. This sequence encodes CASSQGGNSPLHF.

This clone was counted between two and nine times. This chain connects TRBV19 to TRBJ1-5, with TRBD1 identical over 7 bases. Germline assignment: CDR1 LNHDA and CDR2 SQIVND (reference sequence). Trimming removed 7 bases from V and 11 bases from J; junction bases left unmatched: 14. This CDR3 is built from 14 residues. For the CDR3, the DNA is TGTGCCAGTAAAGCCCGGGACAGTCTTGTTGCCCAGCATTTT. Its protein product is CASKARDSLVAQHF.

This chain's CDR3 is CASSEVRGTNEQFF. In nucleotides, the CDR3 is TGTGCCAGCAGTGAAGTCAGGGGGACGAATGAGCAGTTCTTC. The rearrangement links TRBV6-1 to TRBJ2-1, with 7 bases matching TRBD1. Germline V lookup: CDR1 MNHNS, CDR2 SASEGT. This CDR3 has 14 amino acids. V lost 1 base, J lost 7 bases, and 4 bases stayed unmatched.